This T cell receptor (beta chain) originates from a study of T cell responses to AZD1222 COVID-19 vaccine. Study results and limitations: Within unmutated variant regions lay the reported targets of nearly half of spike-specific TCRs.

Germline V CDR1 and CDR2: LNHDA, SQIVND (reference sequence). With 9 bases clipped from V and 10 bases from J, the junction kept 8 bases outside the gene matches. The CDR3 consists of 12 residues. Concerning this clone: Its antigen is still unknown.

Using immunoSEQ multiplex PCR, the repertoire was profiled, and TCRdb retains in-frame clones only, with some absent. The table lists over 150,000 clones, about 92% of them singletons. The source is an adult in good health. The gene calls are TRBV19 and TRBJ1-4; 7 bases match TRBD1. This specimen was peripheral blood, taken on day 0 of AZD1222 vaccination. CDR3 sequence: CASGQVRGKLFF. The CDR3 nucleotides read TGTGCCAGCGGACAGGTGCGGGGAAAACTGTTTTTT.